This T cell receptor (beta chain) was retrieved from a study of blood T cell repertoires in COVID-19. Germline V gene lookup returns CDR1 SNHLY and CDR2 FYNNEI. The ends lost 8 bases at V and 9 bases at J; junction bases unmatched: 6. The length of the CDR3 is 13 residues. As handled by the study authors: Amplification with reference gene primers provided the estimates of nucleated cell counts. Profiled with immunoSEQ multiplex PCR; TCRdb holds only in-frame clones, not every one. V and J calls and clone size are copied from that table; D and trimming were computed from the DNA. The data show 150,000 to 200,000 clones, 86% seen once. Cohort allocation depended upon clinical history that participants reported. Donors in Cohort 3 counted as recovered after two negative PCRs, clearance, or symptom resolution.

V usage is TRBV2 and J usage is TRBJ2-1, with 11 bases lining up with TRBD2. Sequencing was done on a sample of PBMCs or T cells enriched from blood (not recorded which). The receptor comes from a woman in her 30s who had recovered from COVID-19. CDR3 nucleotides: TGTGCCAGCGCTAGCGGGAGGTCGTCTGAGCAGTTCTTC. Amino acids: CASASGRSSEQFF.